A single sample gave rise to the 10 T cell receptor beta chains below, sequenced in a study of graft-versus-host responses after intestinal transplantation. The antigens of these receptors remain unknown. The repertoire was sequenced with immunoSEQ multiplex PCR; TCRdb's copy has only in-frame clones and lacks some. This table has under 95,000 clones, roughly nine tenths appearing once. The sample in question was unstimulated CD4+ T cells sorted from spleen or lymph node cells, obtained before transplant. The receptors here all came from a human donor who was the organ donor for an intestinal transplant.

V is TRBV4-1 and J is TRBJ2-2; D is perhaps TRBD2 (7 bases). Germline V gene data show CDR1 as MGHRA and CDR2 as YSYEKL. CDR3 length: 17 residues. V lost 5 bases to trimming and J lost 0 bases, with 16 bases between them. CDR3 in DNA: TGCGCCAGCAGCGCGGGGGCGGGGGCATCGAACACCGGGGAGCTGTTTTTT. Translation: CASSAGAGASNTGELFF.

The chain has TRBV20-1 and TRBJ2-5, with D unclear. The CDR3 has 11 amino acids. CDR1 and CDR2 (germline): DFQATT, SNEGSKA (reference sequence). V shed 5 bases and J shed 5 bases, with 9 bases lying between them. CDR3 coding DNA: TGCAGTGCTCAGACGGAGGAGACCCAGTACTTC. Its translation is CSAQTEETQYF.

The V and J genes are TRBV28 and TRBJ2-1; TRBD1 agrees at 9 bases. The length of the CDR3 is 14 residues. CDR1 and CDR2 (germline): MDHEN, SYDVKM. Trimming took 6 bases from V and 8 from J; bases not matched to a gene: 8. For the CDR3, the DNA is TGTGCCAGCAGGGGACAGGGCTCGCTCTATGAGCAGTTCTTC. It translates to CASRGQGSLYEQFF.

The CDR3 DNA is TGTGCCAGCAGCTGGACTAGCGGTAGCACAGATACGCAGTATTTT. Translation gives CASSWTSGSTDTQYF. The chain joins TRBV7-9 to TRBJ2-3; TRBD2 aligns across 10 bases. The germline CDR1 and CDR2 sequences are SEHNR and FQNEAQ (reference sequence). Unmatched junction bases numbered 1, after V lost 4 bases and J lost 0 bases. The CDR3 spans 15 residues.

The chain employs TRBV5-1 and TRBJ1-3, with D perhaps matching TRBD1 (5 bases). The V gene lost 6 bases and the J gene lost 0 bases, with 13 bases spanning the gap. CDR1 SGHRS and CDR2 YFSETQ come from the germline V gene. The CDR3 totals 15 residues. This CDR3 reads CASKEGPFSGNTIYF. The CDR3 region has the DNA TGCGCCAGCAAGGAGGGGCCCTTCTCTGGAAACACCATATATTTT. The full variable domain, rest sourced from reference TRBV5-1 and TRBJ1-3, is KAGVTQTPRYLIKTRGQQVTLSCSPISGHRSVSWYQQTPGQGLQFLFEYFSETQRNKGNFPGRFSGRQFSNSRSEMNVSTLELGDSALYLCASKEGPFSGNTIYFGEGSWLTVV.

The chain combines TRBV11-1 with TRBJ1-3; possibly TRBD1 for D (6 bases). The CDR3 has 13 residues. In germline, CDR1 is SGHAT, CDR2 FQDESV (reference sequence). Trimming left V 5 bases short and J 1 base short, with 6 bases between. Written as DNA, the CDR3 is TGTGCCAGCAGCCAGGGGTCTGGAAACACCATATATTTT. Translation gives CASSQGSGNTIYF.

CDR3 protein: CASSLGSGPTDTQYF. The CDR3 bases are TGTGCCAGCAGCTTAGGGAGCGGCCCCACAGATACGCAGTATTTT. The rearrangement links TRBV11-3 to TRBJ2-3; D perhaps matches TRBD2 (5 bases). V lost 1 base and J 2 bases, leaving 10 bases between the germline ends. Germline V gene sequence: CDR1 SGHNT, CDR2 YENEEA. The CDR3 has 15 amino acids.

The CDR3 spells CASSYGTGVWSNQPQHF. The CDR3 nucleotides are TGTGCCAGTAGTTACGGGACAGGGGTTTGGAGCAATCAGCCCCAGCATTTT. The chain joins TRBV19 to TRBJ1-5; 10 nucleotides line up with TRBD1. CDR3 length: 17 amino acids. CDR1 and CDR2 (germline): LNHDA, SQIVND (reference sequence). V lost 5 bases to trimming and J lost 1 base; unmatched junction nucleotides: 8.

The chain recombines TRBV7-8 with TRBJ1-1; 7 bases fit TRBD1. The CDR3 is 14 residues long. Trimming removed 5 bases from V and 3 bases from J; junction bases left unmatched: 6. The germline V gene has CDR1 SGHVS and CDR2 FQNEAQ. The CDR3 protein is CASSPTGVDTEAFF. CDR3 in DNA: TGTGCCAGCAGCCCAACAGGGGTGGACACTGAAGCTTTCTTT.

The CDR3 region is CASTPWHGEGYEQYF. The CDR3 nucleotides are TGTGCCAGCACCCCCTGGCACGGGGAAGGGTACGAGCAGTACTTC. The gene calls are TRBV7-2 and TRBJ2-7; D is possibly TRBD2 (5 bases). Germline loops: CDR1 SGHTA, CDR2 FQGNSA. V gave up 7 bases and J gave up 4 bases, with 20 bases separating them. The CDR3 has 15 amino acids.